The present T cell receptor beta chain was sequenced within a study of blood T cell repertoires in COVID-19. As for the study in general: Some COVID-19 samples were acute and others convalescent; all came from the United States, Italy and Spain. PBMCs, B-cell-depleted T cells, or T cells provided the cDNA or gDNA that made up the material.

In the original workflow: Estimated nucleated cell counts came from reference gene primer amplification. Measured with immunoSEQ multiplex PCR; TCRdb has only the in-frame clones, and not every one. The V and J calls and clone size come from that table; D and trimming were worked out from the DNA. Among about 70,000 clones, around 90% were seen once, and the ten largest hold 1.4% to 1.5%. Trimming pared 5 bases from V and 4 bases from J, leaving 8 bases between. CDR1 and CDR2 (germline): SNHLY, FYNNEI. This CDR3 region has 12 residues. This TCR came from a man aged 45-65 years with acute or convalescent COVID-19. Sequenced input: peripheral blood. The chain carries TRBV2 and TRBJ1-1; D possibly corresponds to TRBD1 (5 bases). The CDR3 DNA reads as TGTGCCAGCAGTTCAGGGTCCACTGAAGCTTTCTTT. Its translation is CASSSGSTEAFF.